The clone carrying this TCR beta chain was observed a handful of times. Its antigen is not known. These data originate in a study of CD8+ T cells in alopecia areata. Across the study: The investigators scored severity in treated patients by the percentage of affected scalp area. Study-level points and caveats: Elevated clonality characterized lesional scalp relative to normal scalp, particularly in alopecia totalis/universalis. Scalp data also include sequences from resident alphabeta T cells of normal skin.

Specified treatment: oral pan-JAK inhibitor, 5-10 mg twice daily. CDR3 size: 14 residues. The germline V gene encodes CDR1 ENHRY and CDR2 SYGVKD. Germline trimming cut 2 bases from V and 7 bases from J; bases unmatched to any gene: 6. It was cDNA, reverse transcribed from extracted RNA, that served as the sequencing template. Libraries were prepared by immunoSEQ multiplex PCR; TCRdb keeps only in-frame clonotypes and omits some of them. The data hold about 280,000 clones, with roughly 60% observed a single time. The clonotype comes from a human donor with alopecia areata. Material: CD4+ T cells sorted from blood, obtained at week 24, from a patient treated with tofacitinib. This chain uses TRBV10-3 with TRBJ1-2; 8 nucleotides agree with TRBD1. In nucleotides, the CDR3 is TGTGCCATCAGTGAGGACGGACAGGGTCCTGGCTACACCTTC. It encodes CAISEDGQGPGYTF.